This paragraph reports one TCR beta chain. What this receptor recognizes is not known. Qualities for individual bases were not recorded, and no much larger clone is one base off. This specimen comes from a study of blood T cell repertoires in COVID-19 (dated by TCRdb to the early 2020s). About the full investigation: The collaborator samples originated in the United States, Italy and Spain and spanned the acute and convalescent phases of COVID-19. The prospective study material was composed of cDNA or gDNA derived from T cells, B-cell-depleted T cells, or PBMCs. Deeply sampled blood TCRbeta repertoires from subjects exposed to, actively infected with, or recovered from COVID-19 were included in the dataset. The repertoires were released in a freely available public database meant as a resource for research on the immune response to SARS-CoV-2. The samples were drawn from the first 160 participants of the ongoing ImmuneRACE study and from 1,200 or so subjects provided by 6 global collaborators. A de-identified subject ID, COVID-19 status, age in years and sex were almost always included in the sample metadata. Where available, HLA class I and class II types were obtained from metadata supplied by the sample provider rather than from assay-based typing. Overall study results and their limits: The amount of clinical and demographic metadata varied by source and participant and was provided uncurated.

The collaborating institutions used their own protocols to collect whole blood in K2EDTA tubes. For TCRbeta analysis, collaborators shipped samples as frozen whole blood, isolated PBMCs, or DNA extracted from either of those sample types. TCRbeta CDR3 regions were amplified from genomic DNA using the immunoSEQ Assay, a bias-controlled multiplex PCR. The authors' pipeline ran thus. Within the assay, amplification of reference gene primers was used to estimate how many nucleated cells each sample contained. Sequence reads were collapsed and filtered to measure the absolute abundance of every unique TCRbeta CDR3 rearrangement. For each sample, productive Simpson clonality was calculated as the square root of Simpson's diversity index over productive rearrangements. Imported from immuneACCESS, the table was reduced by TCRdb to in-frame sequences with V and J called. These copies leave out some clones; in studies compared against another copy, an unresolved V gene accounts for under half, and the cause of the remainder is not known. V and J calls and clone size are those listed in that table; D and trimming were worked out from the DNA. The sample table records 43,000 or so clones; 87% of these occur just once. Approximately 15% of the sample comes from the top ten.

The specimen sequenced was peripheral blood. This TCR was sampled from a man aged 60-69 years with active COVID-19.

The nucleotide sequence is given as TGTGCCAGCAGCCTAGCGGGAGACAATGAGCAGTTCTTC. Its amino acids are CASSLAGDNEQFF. This receptor chain uses TRBV27 and TRBJ2-1; TRBD2 agrees with 10 junctional bases. Its CDR3 holds 13 amino acids, cysteine through phenylalanine. The kept DNA is CDR3 alone, 39 bases in frame from the first base. Trimming removed 6 bases from V and 5 bases from J; the gene matches leave 1 base unexplained. The germline V gene (reference sequence) gives CDR1 as MNHEY and CDR2 as SMNVEV.